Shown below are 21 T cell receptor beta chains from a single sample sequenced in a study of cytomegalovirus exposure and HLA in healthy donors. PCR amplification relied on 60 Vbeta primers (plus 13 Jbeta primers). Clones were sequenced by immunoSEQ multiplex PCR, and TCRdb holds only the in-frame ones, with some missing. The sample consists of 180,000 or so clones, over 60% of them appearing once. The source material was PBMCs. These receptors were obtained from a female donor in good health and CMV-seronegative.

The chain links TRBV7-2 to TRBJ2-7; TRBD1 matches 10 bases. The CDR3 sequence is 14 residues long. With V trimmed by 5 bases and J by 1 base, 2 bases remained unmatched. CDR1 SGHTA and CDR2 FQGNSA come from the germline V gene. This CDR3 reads CASSMDRGSYEQYF. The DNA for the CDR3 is TGTGCCAGCAGCATGGACAGGGGGTCCTACGAGCAGTACTTC. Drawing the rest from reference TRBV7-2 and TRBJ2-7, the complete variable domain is GAGVSQSPSNKVTEKGKDVELRCDPISGHTALYWYRQSLGQGLEFLIYFQGNSAPDKSGLPSDRFSAERTGGSVSTLTIQRTQQEDSAVYLCASSMDRGSYEQYFGPGTRLTVT.

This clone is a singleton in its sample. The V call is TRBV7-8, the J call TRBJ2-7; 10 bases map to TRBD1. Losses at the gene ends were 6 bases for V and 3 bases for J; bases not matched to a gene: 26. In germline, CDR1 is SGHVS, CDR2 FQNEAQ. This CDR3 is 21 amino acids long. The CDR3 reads CASSFRRGRGLNGQGGYEQYF. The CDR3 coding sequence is TGTGCCAGCAGTTTTCGGCGAGGCCGAGGCCTTAACGGACAGGGGGGCTACGAGCAGTACTTC.

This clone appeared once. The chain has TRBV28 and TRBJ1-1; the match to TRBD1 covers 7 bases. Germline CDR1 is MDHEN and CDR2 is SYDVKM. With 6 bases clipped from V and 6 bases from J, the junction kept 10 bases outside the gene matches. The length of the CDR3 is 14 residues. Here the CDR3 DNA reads TGTGCCAGCAGCTTGACAGGGATCAGGGCTGAAGCTTTCTTT. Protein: CASSLTGIRAEAFF.

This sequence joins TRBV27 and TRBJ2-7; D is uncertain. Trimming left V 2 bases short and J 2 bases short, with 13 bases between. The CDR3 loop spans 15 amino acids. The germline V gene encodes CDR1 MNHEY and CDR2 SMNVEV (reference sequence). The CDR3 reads CASSLKAGPTYEQYF. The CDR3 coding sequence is TGTGCCAGCAGTTTAAAGGCTGGGCCGACCTACGAGCAGTACTTC.

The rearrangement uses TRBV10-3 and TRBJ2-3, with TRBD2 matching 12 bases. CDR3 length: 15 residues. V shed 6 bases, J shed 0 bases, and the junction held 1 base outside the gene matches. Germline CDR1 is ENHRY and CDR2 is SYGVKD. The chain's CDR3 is CAIRGTSGSTDTQYF. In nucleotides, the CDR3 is TGTGCCATCAGGGGGACTAGCGGGAGCACAGATACGCAGTATTTT.

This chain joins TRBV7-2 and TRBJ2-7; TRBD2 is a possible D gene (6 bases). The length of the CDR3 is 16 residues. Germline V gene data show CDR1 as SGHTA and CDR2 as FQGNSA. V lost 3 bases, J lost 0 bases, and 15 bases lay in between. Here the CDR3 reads CASSLGGRRGSYEQYF. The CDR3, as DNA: TGTGCCAGCAGCTTGGGGGGTCGGCGGGGCTCCTACGAGCAGTACTTC.

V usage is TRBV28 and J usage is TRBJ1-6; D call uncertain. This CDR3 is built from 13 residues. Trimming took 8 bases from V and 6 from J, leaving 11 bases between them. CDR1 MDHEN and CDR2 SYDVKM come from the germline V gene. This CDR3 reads CASGYRGNSPLHF. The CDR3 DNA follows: TGTGCCAGCGGTTACCGAGGTAATTCACCCCTCCACTTT.

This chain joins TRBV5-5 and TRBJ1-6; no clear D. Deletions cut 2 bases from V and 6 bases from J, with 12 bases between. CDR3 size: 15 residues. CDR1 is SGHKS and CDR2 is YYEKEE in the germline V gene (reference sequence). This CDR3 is CASSFRETSNSPLHF. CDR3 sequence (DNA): TGTGCCAGCAGCTTTAGGGAGACTAGTAATTCACCCCTCCACTTT.

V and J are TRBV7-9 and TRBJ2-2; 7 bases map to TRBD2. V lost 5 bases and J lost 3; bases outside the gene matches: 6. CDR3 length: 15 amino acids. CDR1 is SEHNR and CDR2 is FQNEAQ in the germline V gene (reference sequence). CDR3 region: CASSLQRGYTGELFF. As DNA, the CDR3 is TGTGCCAGCAGCCTCCAGCGGGGATACACCGGGGAGCTGTTTTTT.

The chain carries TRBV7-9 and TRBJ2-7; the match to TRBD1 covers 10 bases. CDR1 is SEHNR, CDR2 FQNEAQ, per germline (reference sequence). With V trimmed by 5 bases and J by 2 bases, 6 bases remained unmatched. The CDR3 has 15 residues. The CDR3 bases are TGTGCCAGCAGCGTAGGGACAGGGGCTCCCTACGAGCAGTACTTC. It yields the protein CASSVGTGAPYEQYF.

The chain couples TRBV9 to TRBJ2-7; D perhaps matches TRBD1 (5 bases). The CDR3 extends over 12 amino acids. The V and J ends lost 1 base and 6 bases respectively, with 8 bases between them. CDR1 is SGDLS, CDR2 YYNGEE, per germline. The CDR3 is CASSVWGGEQYF. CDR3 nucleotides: TGTGCCAGCAGCGTATGGGGCGGCGAGCAGTACTTC.

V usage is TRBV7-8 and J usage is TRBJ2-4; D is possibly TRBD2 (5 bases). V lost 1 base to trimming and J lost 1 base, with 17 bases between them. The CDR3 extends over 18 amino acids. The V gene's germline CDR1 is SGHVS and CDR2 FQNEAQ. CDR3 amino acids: CASSLGFWRAMAKNIQYF. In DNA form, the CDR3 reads TGTGCCAGCAGCTTAGGTTTTTGGCGGGCGATGGCCAAAAACATTCAGTACTTC.

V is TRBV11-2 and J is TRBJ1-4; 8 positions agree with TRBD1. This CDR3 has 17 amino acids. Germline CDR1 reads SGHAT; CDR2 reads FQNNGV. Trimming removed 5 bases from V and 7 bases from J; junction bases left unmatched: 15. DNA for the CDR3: TGTGCCAGCAGCCTAAAGGACAGGGCAAAGAGGGGTGAAAAACTGTTTTTT. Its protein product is CASSLKDRAKRGEKLFF.

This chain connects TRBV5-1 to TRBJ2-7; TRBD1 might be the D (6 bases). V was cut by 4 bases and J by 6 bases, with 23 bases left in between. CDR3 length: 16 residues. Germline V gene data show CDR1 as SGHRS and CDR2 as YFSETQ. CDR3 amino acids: CASSTGLGTITTEQYF. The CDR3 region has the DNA TGCGCCAGCAGCACGGGATTGGGGACAATCACTACCGAGCAGTACTTC.

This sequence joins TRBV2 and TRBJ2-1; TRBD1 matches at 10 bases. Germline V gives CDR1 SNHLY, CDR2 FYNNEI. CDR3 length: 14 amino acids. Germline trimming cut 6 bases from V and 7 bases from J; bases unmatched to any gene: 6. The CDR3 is CASRTGGEWNEQFF. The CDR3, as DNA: TGTGCCAGCAGGACAGGGGGCGAATGGAATGAGCAGTTCTTC.

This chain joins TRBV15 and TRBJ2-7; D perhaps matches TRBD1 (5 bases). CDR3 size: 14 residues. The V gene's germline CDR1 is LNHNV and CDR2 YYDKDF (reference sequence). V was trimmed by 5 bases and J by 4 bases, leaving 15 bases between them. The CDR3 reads CATSPDKGLYEQYF. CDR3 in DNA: TGTGCCACCAGCCCAGATAAGGGGCTTTACGAGCAGTACTTC.

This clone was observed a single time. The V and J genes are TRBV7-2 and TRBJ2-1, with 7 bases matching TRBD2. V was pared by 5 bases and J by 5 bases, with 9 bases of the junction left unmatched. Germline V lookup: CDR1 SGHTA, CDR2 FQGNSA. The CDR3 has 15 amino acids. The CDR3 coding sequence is TGTGCCAGCAGCACGGTGGGGACTACCCACAATGAGCAGTTCTTC. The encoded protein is CASSTVGTTHNEQFF.

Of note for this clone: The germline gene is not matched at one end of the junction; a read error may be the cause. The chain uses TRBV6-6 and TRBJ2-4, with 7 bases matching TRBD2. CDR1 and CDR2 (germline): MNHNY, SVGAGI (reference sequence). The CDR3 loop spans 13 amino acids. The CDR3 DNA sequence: TGTGCCAGCAGTTACGGGGGGGTGAACAGTCAGTACTTC. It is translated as CASSYGGVNSQYF.

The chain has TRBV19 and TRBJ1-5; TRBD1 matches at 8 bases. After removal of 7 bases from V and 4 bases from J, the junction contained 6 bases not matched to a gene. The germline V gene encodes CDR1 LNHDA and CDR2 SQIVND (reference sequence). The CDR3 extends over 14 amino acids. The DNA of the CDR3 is TGTGCCAGTACCTTGGGACAGGCTAATCAGCCCCAGCATTTT. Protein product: CASTLGQANQPQHF.

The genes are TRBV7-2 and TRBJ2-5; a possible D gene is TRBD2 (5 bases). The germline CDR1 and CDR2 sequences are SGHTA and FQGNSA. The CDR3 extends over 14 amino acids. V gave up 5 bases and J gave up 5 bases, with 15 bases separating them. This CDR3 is CASSLEAGEETQYF. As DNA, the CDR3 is TGTGCCAGCAGCCTAGAGGCCGGGGAGGAGACCCAGTACTTC. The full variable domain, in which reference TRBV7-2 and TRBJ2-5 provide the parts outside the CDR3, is GAGVSQSPSNKVTEKGKDVELRCDPISGHTALYWYRQSLGQGLEFLIYFQGNSAPDKSGLPSDRFSAERTGGSVSTLTIQRTQQEDSAVYLCASSLEAGEETQYFGPGTRLLVL.

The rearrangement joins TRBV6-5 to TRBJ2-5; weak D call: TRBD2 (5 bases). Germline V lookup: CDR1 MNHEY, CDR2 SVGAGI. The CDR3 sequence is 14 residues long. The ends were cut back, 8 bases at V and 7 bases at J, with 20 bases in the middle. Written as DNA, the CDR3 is TGTGCCAGCCGGGCTGAACTAGGTCTTGTGACCCAGTACTTC. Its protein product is CASRAELGLVTQYF.